The T cell receptor beta chain under discussion was sequenced for a study of cytomegalovirus exposure and HLA in healthy donors. In regard to this clone: No antigen is known for it.

The ends lost 6 bases at V and 7 bases at J; junction bases unmatched: 8. Per the germline V gene, CDR1 is SGHTA and CDR2 is FQGTGA. The CDR3 extends over 14 amino acids. Study-wide findings and caveats: Researchers counted some 150 TCR beta chains as cytomegalovirus-associated. The dataset shows that most TCR sequences were rare, while some public TCRs occurred in many donors. Per a prior analysis, the majority of TCR beta V segments were productive roughly 90% or roughly 30% of the time.

The primer mix had 60 Vbeta and 13 Jbeta primers. Libraries were prepared by immunoSEQ multiplex PCR; TCRdb keeps only in-frame clonotypes and omits some of them. Found here are under 200,000 clones; the top ten clones hold 6.5%. The sequencing sample was made of PBMCs. The chain links TRBV7-3 to TRBJ2-2, with 7 bases aligning to TRBD1. This TCR came from a young man in good health and CMV-seronegative. CDR3 region: CASSPTGVDGELFF. In nucleotides, the CDR3 is TGTGCCAGCAGTCCAACAGGGGTGGACGGGGAGCTGTTTTTT.